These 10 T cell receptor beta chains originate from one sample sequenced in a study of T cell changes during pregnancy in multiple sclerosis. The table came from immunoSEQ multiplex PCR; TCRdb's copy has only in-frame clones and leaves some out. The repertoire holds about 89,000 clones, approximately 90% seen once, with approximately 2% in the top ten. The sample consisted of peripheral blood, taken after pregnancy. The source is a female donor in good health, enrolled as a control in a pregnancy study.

CDR3 in amino acids: CASSLWGGASPLHF. The CDR3 DNA reads TGTGCCAGCAGCTTATGGGGGGGTGCCTCACCCCTCCACTTT. The chain uses TRBV7-3 and TRBJ1-6, with D possibly being TRBD1 (5 bases). Trimming took off 2 bases at V and 10 bases at J, with 12 bases between the two ends. The CDR3 is 14 residues long. Germline V gene data show CDR1 as SGHTA and CDR2 as FQGTGA.

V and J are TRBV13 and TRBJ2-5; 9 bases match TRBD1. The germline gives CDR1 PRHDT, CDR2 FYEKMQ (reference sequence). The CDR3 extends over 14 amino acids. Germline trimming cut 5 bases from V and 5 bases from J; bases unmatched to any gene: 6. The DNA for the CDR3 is TGTGCCAGCAGCAGGGGACAGGGAGGGGAGACCCAGTACTTC. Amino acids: CASSRGQGGETQYF. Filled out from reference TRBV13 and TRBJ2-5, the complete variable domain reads AAGVIQSPRHLIKEKRETATLKCYPIPRHDTVYWYQQGPGQDPQFLISFYEKMQSDKGSIPDRFSAQQFSDYHSELNMSSLELGDSALYFCASSRGQGGETQYFGPGTRLLVL.

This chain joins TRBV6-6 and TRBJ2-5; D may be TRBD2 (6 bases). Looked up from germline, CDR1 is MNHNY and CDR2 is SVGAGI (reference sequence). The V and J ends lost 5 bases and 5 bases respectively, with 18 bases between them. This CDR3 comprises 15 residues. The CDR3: CASSQTRGIRETQYF. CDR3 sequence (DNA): TGTGCCAGCAGTCAGACTAGAGGAATTAGGGAGACCCAGTACTTC.

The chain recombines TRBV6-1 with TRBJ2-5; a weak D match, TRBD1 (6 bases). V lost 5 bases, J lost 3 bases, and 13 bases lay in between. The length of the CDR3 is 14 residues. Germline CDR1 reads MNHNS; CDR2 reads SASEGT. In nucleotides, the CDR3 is TGTGCCAGCAGTTCAAAGGACAGAAAAGAGACCCAGTACTTC. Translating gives CASSSKDRKETQYF.

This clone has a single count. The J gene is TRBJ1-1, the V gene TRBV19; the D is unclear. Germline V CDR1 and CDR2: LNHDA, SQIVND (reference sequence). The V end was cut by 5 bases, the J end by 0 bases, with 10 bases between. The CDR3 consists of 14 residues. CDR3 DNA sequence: TGTGCCAGTAGTCCTATGGGCCTGAACACTGAAGCTTTCTTT. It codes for CASSPMGLNTEAFF.

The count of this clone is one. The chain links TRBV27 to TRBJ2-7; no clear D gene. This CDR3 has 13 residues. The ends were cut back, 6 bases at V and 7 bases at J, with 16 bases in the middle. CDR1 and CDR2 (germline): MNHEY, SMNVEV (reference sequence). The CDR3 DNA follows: TGTGCCAGCAGACTGAATATAGTTGAGGAGCAGTACTTC. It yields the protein CASRLNIVEEQYF.

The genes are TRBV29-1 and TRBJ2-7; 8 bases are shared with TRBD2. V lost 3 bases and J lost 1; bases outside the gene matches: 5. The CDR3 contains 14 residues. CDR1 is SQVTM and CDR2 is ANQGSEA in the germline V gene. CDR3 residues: CSVEGLVGSYEQYF. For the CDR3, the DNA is TGCAGCGTTGAGGGACTAGTTGGGTCCTACGAGCAGTACTTC.

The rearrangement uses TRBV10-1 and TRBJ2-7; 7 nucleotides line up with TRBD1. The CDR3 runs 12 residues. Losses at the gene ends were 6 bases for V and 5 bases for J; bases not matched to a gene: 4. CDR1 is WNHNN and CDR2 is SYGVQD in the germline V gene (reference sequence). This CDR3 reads CASSQGGNEQYF. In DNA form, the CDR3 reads TGCGCCAGCAGCCAAGGGGGCAACGAGCAGTACTTC.

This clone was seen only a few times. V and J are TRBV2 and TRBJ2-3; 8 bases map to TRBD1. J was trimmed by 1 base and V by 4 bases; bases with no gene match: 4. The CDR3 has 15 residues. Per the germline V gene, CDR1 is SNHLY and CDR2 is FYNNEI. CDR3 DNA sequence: TGTGCCAGCAGTGGACAGGGGACAGGCACAGATACGCAGTATTTT. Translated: CASSGQGTGTDTQYF.

The CDR3 reads CASTPSAGNNNEQFF. The DNA of the CDR3 is TGTGCCAGCACCCCCTCGGCGGGGAACAACAATGAGCAGTTCTTC. J is TRBJ2-1 and V is TRBV6-5, with D maybe TRBD2 (6 bases). The CDR3 has 15 amino acids. In germline, CDR1 is MNHEY, CDR2 SVGAGI. Trimming removed 7 bases from V and 5 bases from J, with 18 bases in between.